Listed here are 26 T cell receptor beta chains from one sample, sequenced in a study of response to subunit inactivated influenza vaccine. TCRdb passed the RT-PCR reads through MiXCR, listing each CDR3 protein once. The sample holds roughly 170,000 distinct CDR3 sequences, about 9% seen once. Sequencing used non-naive T cells sorted from PBMCs, obtained on the day of vaccination. These receptors were collected from a man aged 45-65 years who received an inactivated influenza vaccine.

This clonotype was recorded at least ten times. The chain links TRBV18 to TRBJ2-2; tentatively, D is TRBD1 (6 bases). Per the germline V gene, CDR1 is KGHSH and CDR2 is LQKENI. The CDR3 has 15 amino acids. The ends were cut back, 2 bases at V and 0 bases at J, with 7 bases in the middle. CDR3 sequence reads: CASSPDRTNTGELFF. CDR3 sequence (DNA): TGTGCCAGCTCACCAGACAGGACGAACACCGGGGAGCTGTTTTTT.

The V and J genes are TRBV5-1 and TRBJ2-5; D possibly matches TRBD1 or TRBD2 (6 bases each). Looked up from germline, CDR1 is SGHRS and CDR2 is YFSETQ. V lost 0 bases and J 3 bases, leaving 15 bases between the germline ends. The CDR3 is 16 residues long. For the CDR3, the DNA is TGCGCCAGCAGCTTGGGTGGGGGGCGCACTGAAGAGACCCAGTACTTC. It translates to CASSLGGGRTEETQYF.

This clonotype was detected ten times or more. The V and J genes are TRBV5-1 and TRBJ2-7; TRBD1 aligns across 7 bases. J lost 2 bases, V lost 4 bases, and 6 bases had no gene match. Germline V lookup: CDR1 SGHRS, CDR2 YFSETQ. This CDR3 contains 14 residues. The CDR3: CASSPGTETYEQYF. The CDR3 nucleotides read TGCGCCAGCAGCCCGGGGACAGAGACCTACGAGCAGTACTTC.

This clonotype was observed at least ten times. The chain recombines TRBV10-3 with TRBJ2-5; D unresolved. In germline, CDR1 is ENHRY, CDR2 SYGVKD. This CDR3 comprises 12 residues. V gave up 5 bases and J gave up 2 bases, with 6 bases separating them. The CDR3 nucleotides are TGTGCCATCAGTCAAGGGCAAGAGACCCAGTACTTC. It is translated as CAISQGQETQYF.

This clonotype was seen ten or more times. This chain joins TRBV7-2 and TRBJ1-5, with 10 bases that match TRBD1. Germline V gives CDR1 SGHTA, CDR2 FQGNSA. CDR3 size: 16 residues. After removal of 1 base from V and 2 bases from J, the junction contained 2 bases not matched to a gene. In DNA, the CDR3 is TGTGCCAGCAGCTTAGAGACAGGGGGCGGCAATCAGCCCCAGCATTTT. This translates into CASSLETGGGNQPQHF.

This rearrangement joins TRBV28 to TRBJ1-2; a possible D gene is TRBD1 (6 bases). Germline CDR1 and CDR2: MDHEN and SYDVKM. The CDR3 extends over 15 amino acids. Trimming removed 6 bases at V and 7 bases at J, with 21 bases between. The chain's CDR3 is CASSLQGLFIGGYTF. The DNA of the CDR3 is TGTGCCAGCAGCCTACAGGGCCTTTTCATAGGTGGCTACACCTTC.

This clonotype was counted at least ten times. The rearrangement joins TRBV7-2 to TRBJ2-1; D may match TRBD1 or TRBD2 (5 bases each). This CDR3 spans 15 amino acids. The germline V and J ends were trimmed by 5 bases and 8 bases, with 19 bases remaining between them. CDR1 and CDR2 (germline): SGHTA, FQGNSA. The CDR3 loop is CASSPRGLNFDEQFF. The CDR3 region has the DNA TGTGCCAGCAGCCCGAGGGGTTTGAATTTCGATGAGCAGTTCTTC. The full variable domain, rest sourced from reference TRBV7-2 and TRBJ2-1, is GAGVSQSPSNKVTEKGKDVELRCDPISGHTALYWYRQSLGQGLEFLIYFQGNSAPDKSGLPSDRFSAERTGGSVSTLTIQRTQQEDSAVYLCASSPRGLNFDEQFFGPGTRLTVL.

The sample holds many counts of this clonotype. The chain links TRBV4-1 to TRBJ2-2, with D possibly being TRBD1 (5 bases). The CDR3 has 14 residues. Germline V lookup: CDR1 MGHRA, CDR2 YSYEKL. Between the trimmed V and J ends, which lost 3 bases and 1 base, there was a span of 6 bases. CDR3 coding DNA: TGCGCCAGCAGCCACAGGGAGAACACCGGGGAGCTGTTTTTT. This gives the protein CASSHRENTGELFF.

This clonotype was counted between two and nine times. V usage is TRBV20-1 and J usage is TRBJ2-5; tentatively, D is TRBD1 (5 bases). Germline V gives CDR1 DFQATT, CDR2 SNEGSKA (reference sequence). The CDR3 runs to 15 residues. V was trimmed by 6 bases and J by 1 base, leaving 18 bases between them. In nucleotides, the CDR3 is TGCAGTGCCCTGACAGCGCGAAATATCCAAGAGACCCAGTACTTC. Protein product: CSALTARNIQETQYF.

There are a few counts of this clonotype. CDR3 region: CASSRGTGGAYEQYF. Written as DNA, the CDR3 is TGTGCCAGCAGTCGCGGGACAGGGGGCGCGTACGAGCAGTACTTC. The chain uses TRBV6-1 and TRBJ2-7, with 12 bases fitting TRBD1. In germline, CDR1 is MNHNS, CDR2 SASEGT. CDR3 length: 15 amino acids. The V gene end was trimmed by 5 bases and the J gene end by 4 bases; junction bases not matched to a gene: 6.

This clonotype was seen a handful of times. This chain links TRBV15 with TRBJ2-1; a weak D match, TRBD2 (5 bases). Germline V gene sequence: CDR1 LNHNV, CDR2 YYDKDF (reference sequence). Trimming cost V 5 bases and J 1 base, with 15 bases left between them. The CDR3 is 16 residues long. CDR3 region: CATSDSPSGSYNEQFF. The CDR3 DNA reads TGTGCCACCAGCGATTCTCCCTCGGGGTCCTACAATGAGCAGTTCTTC. The full variable domain, completed using reference TRBV15 and TRBJ2-1, is DAMVIQNPRYQVTQFGKPVTLSCSQTLNHNVMYWYQQKSSQAPKLLFHYYDKDFNNEADTPDNFQSRRPNTSFCFLDIRSPGLGDTAMYLCATSDSPSGSYNEQFFGPGTRLTVL.

This clonotype was counted ten times or more. The V and J genes are TRBV7-9 and TRBJ2-3, with 7 bases matching TRBD2. V lost 5 bases and J lost 1; bases outside the gene matches: 12. CDR3 length: 17 amino acids. CDR1 is SEHNR, CDR2 FQNEAQ, per germline (reference sequence). Here the CDR3 reads CASSPVGLAAGTDTQYF. In nucleotides, the CDR3 is TGTGCCAGCAGCCCGGTGGGGCTAGCGGCTGGCACAGATACGCAGTATTTT.

This clonotype was observed many times. Compared with germline, one end of the junction differs, possibly owing to a read error. The chain links TRBV3-1 to TRBJ2-1; no clear D. The CDR3 covers 12 residues. Germline V lookup: CDR1 LGHDT, CDR2 YNNKEL (reference sequence). Here the CDR3 DNA reads TGTGCCAGCAGCCCCGATGGGAATGGGCAGTTCTTC. It codes for CASSPDGNGQFF.

The V and J genes are TRBV2 and TRBJ2-6, with a possible D match to TRBD1 (7 bases). Per the germline V gene, CDR1 is SNHLY and CDR2 is FYNNEI. Between the trimmed V and J ends, which lost 7 bases and 0 bases, there was a span of 25 bases. The CDR3 runs to 20 residues. The CDR3 here is CASMGGSDRVFLSGANVLTF. CDR3 sequence (DNA): TGTGCCAGCATGGGGGGTAGCGACAGGGTTTTCCTCTCTGGGGCCAACGTCCTGACTTTC.

This clonotype came up many times. This rearrangement joins TRBV6-2 or TRBV6-3 to TRBJ2-6, with a possible D match to TRBD1 (5 bases). V lost 6 bases to trimming and J lost 0 bases, with 9 bases between them. This CDR3 spans 15 amino acids. Germline loops: CDR1 MNHEY, CDR2 SVGEGT. CDR3 sequence (DNA): TGTGCCAGCAGACAAGACAGCTCTGGGGCCAACGTCCTGACTTTC. Its translation: CASRQDSSGANVLTF.

This clonotype occurred a few times. This rearrangement joins TRBV5-1 to TRBJ2-1, with a possible D match to TRBD2 (6 bases). The CDR3 is made up of 16 amino acids. CDR1 is SGHRS, CDR2 YFSETQ, per germline. Deletions cut 4 bases from V and 1 base from J, with 15 bases between. The DNA of the CDR3 is TGCGCCAGCAGCACTAGCCGGAGGGGTTCCTACAATGAGCAGTTCTTC. Protein: CASSTSRRGSYNEQFF.

The chain employs TRBV3-1 and TRBJ2-7; D gene ambiguous. V was trimmed by 3 bases and J by 2 bases, leaving 14 bases between them. In germline, CDR1 is LGHDT, CDR2 YNNKEL (reference sequence). The CDR3 has 15 amino acids. The CDR3 region has the DNA TGTGCCAGCAGCCAGCAGGCGTCTTTGACCTACGAGCAGTACTTC. Translation gives CASSQQASLTYEQYF.

This clonotype was observed a handful of times. This chain connects TRBV5-1 to TRBJ2-1; the D gene is possibly TRBD2 (5 bases). The CDR3 loop spans 13 amino acids. V lost 1 base, J lost 7 bases, and 9 bases lay in between. Germline lookup yields CDR1 SGHRS and CDR2 YFSETQ. As DNA, the CDR3 is TGCGCCAGCAGCTTGTGGTCGGGGAATGAGCAGTTCTTC. Its translation is CASSLWSGNEQFF.

The genes are TRBV10-3 and TRBJ1-5; D is perhaps TRBD1 (5 bases). The CDR3 loop spans 15 amino acids. Trimming took off 10 bases at V and 0 bases at J, with 16 bases between the two ends. Germline assignment: CDR1 ENHRY and CDR2 SYGVKD. The CDR3 region has the DNA TGTGCCACCGCCTTGCACAGGAATAGCAATCAGCCCCAGCATTTT. Amino acids: CATALHRNSNQPQHF.

This clonotype was detected ten times or more. The CDR3 bases are TGTGCCAGCAGCCAAGATGTTTGGACAAGCTCTGGAAACACCATATATTTT. Translation gives CASSQDVWTSSGNTIYF. The rearrangement uses TRBV3-1 and TRBJ1-3, with D possibly being TRBD1 (5 bases). Germline CDR1 LGHDT, CDR2 YNNKEL (reference sequence). V gave up 0 bases and J gave up 0 bases, with 12 bases separating them. The CDR3 extends over 17 amino acids.

V is TRBV7-2 and J is TRBJ1-6; D remains ambiguous. This CDR3 region has 15 residues. Germline loops: CDR1 SGHTA, CDR2 FQGNSA. With 1 base removed from V and 13 bases from J, the gap between germline ends came to 17 bases. Here the CDR3 DNA reads TGTGCCAGCAGCTTAGTGTCCGTGACGCCCGGGCCCCTCCACTTT. Translation: CASSLVSVTPGPLHF.

This clonotype appeared a few times. The rearrangement links TRBV20-1 to TRBJ2-7, with 12 bases aligning to TRBD2. The J segment lost 4 bases and the V segment lost 3 bases, leaving 7 bases of the junction unmatched. Looked up from germline, CDR1 is DFQATT and CDR2 is SNEGSKA (reference sequence). The CDR3 is 15 amino acids. CDR3 sequence: CSARVPSGRVYEQYF. CDR3 DNA sequence: TGCAGTGCTAGGGTTCCTAGCGGGAGGGTATACGAGCAGTACTTC.

This clonotype was seen more than once but under ten times. J is TRBJ2-7 and V is TRBV18; the match to TRBD1 covers 10 bases. The V segment lost 0 bases and the J segment 6 bases; nucleotides outside the gene matches: 8. The germline CDR1 and CDR2 sequences are KGHSH and LQKENI. The CDR3 runs to 16 residues. CDR3 region: CASSPPGQGSVTEQYF. DNA of the CDR3: TGTGCCAGCTCACCACCGGGACAGGGGAGCGTGACCGAGCAGTACTTC.

At least ten counts were recorded for this clonotype. This rearrangement joins TRBV28 to TRBJ2-3, with D unclear. CDR3 length equals 14 residues. CDR1 is MDHEN, CDR2 SYDVKM, per germline. Trimming removed 2 bases at V and 4 bases at J, with 10 bases between. CDR3 in DNA: TGTGCCAGCAGTTTAGGGGAACGGGCAGATACGCAGTATTTT. Translating it yields CASSLGERADTQYF.

DNA of the CDR3: TGCGCCAGCAGCTTAAGGGGGCGCACAGATACGCAGTATTTT. Amino acid sequence: CASSLRGRTDTQYF. This chain joins TRBV5-1 and TRBJ2-3, with TRBD1 identical over 7 bases. Trimming cost V 2 bases and J 1 base; bases outside gene matches: 1. Looked up from germline, CDR1 is SGHRS and CDR2 is YFSETQ. The CDR3 loop spans 14 amino acids.

This clonotype has ten or more counts. This chain uses TRBV5-1 with TRBJ2-5; no reliable D call. This CDR3 comprises 14 residues. Per the germline V gene, CDR1 is SGHRS and CDR2 is YFSETQ. The V and J ends lost 1 base and 2 bases respectively, with 9 bases between them. CDR3: CASSLSQAQETQYF. The CDR3 coding sequence is TGCGCCAGCAGCTTGTCTCAAGCACAAGAGACCCAGTACTTC.